This T cell receptor (beta chain) originates from a study of regulatory T cells in long-lasting Graves disease. Investigators prepared the TCR beta libraries by applying iRepertoire HTBI primers and Arm-PCR of CDR3 regions. TCRdb redid the calling of the multiplex PCR reads with MiXCR, one entry per CDR3 protein. Altogether some 350,000 distinct CDR3 sequences are present, about a sixth being singletons, with the ten largest covering around 20%. Looked up from germline, CDR1 is SGHTA and CDR2 is FQGNSA. The V segment lost 2 bases and the J segment 5 bases; nucleotides outside the gene matches: 9. This CDR3 has 16 residues. Specified time point: newly diagnosed GD, antithyroid drugs for less than 3 months. Researchers made the TCR library from RNA that was extracted from PBMCs. In addition, the sample was reused for a study of T cells in Graves' hyperthyroidism and ophthalmopathy. That study reports: Blood shared most expanded thyroid clonotypes above 0.001.

The TCR sequence derives from a woman younger than 30 with Graves disease. The starting material was peripheral blood mononuclear cells (PBMCs), obtained at new diagnosis, from a patient treated with antithyroid drugs. The V and J genes are TRBV7-2 and TRBJ2-3, with 8 positions matching TRBD1. CDR3 coding DNA: TGTGCCAGCAGCTTAAATGCAGGGGGCTGGAGAGATACGCAGTATTTT. It encodes CASSLNAGGWRDTQYF.